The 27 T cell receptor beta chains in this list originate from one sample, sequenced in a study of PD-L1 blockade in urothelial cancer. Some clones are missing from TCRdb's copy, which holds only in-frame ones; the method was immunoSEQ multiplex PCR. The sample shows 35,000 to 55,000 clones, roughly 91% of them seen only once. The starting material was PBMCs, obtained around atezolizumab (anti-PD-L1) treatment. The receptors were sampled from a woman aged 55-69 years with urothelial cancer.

This CDR3 is CASSPGGNTEAFF. In DNA, the CDR3 is TGTGCCAGCTCACCGGGAGGGAACACTGAAGCTTTCTTT. This chain uses TRBV18 with TRBJ1-1; D is unresolved. Germline V gene sequence: CDR1 KGHSH, CDR2 LQKENI. V was shortened by 3 bases and J by 1 base, with 6 bases between the two germline ends. The CDR3 is 13 residues long.

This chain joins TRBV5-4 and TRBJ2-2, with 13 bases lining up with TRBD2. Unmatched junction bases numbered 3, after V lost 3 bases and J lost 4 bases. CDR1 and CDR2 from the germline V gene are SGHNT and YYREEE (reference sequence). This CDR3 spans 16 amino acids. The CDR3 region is CASSSGTSGVTGELFF. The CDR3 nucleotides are TGTGCCAGCAGCTCAGGGACTAGCGGGGTCACCGGGGAGCTGTTTTTT.

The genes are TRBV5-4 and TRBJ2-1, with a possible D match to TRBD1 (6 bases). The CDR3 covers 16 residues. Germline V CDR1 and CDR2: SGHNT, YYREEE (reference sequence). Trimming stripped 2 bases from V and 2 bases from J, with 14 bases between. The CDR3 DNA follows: TGTGCCAGCAGCTTCCCCTGGGGGCATACCTACAATGAGCAGTTCTTC. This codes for CASSFPWGHTYNEQFF.

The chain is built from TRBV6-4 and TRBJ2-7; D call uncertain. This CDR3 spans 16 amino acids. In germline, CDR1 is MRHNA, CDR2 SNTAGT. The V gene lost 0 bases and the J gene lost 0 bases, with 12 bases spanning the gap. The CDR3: CASSDSGLQSSYEQYF. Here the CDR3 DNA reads TGTGCCAGCAGTGACTCCGGGTTACAAAGCTCCTACGAGCAGTACTTC.

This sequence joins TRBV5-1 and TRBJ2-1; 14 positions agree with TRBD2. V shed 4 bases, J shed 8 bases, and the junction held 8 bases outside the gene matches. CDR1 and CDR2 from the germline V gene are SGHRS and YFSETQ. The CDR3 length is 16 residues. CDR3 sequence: CASSRRGTSGGDEQFF. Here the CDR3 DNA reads TGCGCCAGCAGCCGCCGAGGGACTAGCGGGGGTGATGAGCAGTTCTTC.

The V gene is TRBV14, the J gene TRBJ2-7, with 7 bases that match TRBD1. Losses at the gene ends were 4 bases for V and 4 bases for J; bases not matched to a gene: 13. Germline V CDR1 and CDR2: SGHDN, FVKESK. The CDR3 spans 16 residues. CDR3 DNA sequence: TGTGCCAGCAGCCTCCAAGACAGGGTTTGGCCATACGAGCAGTACTTC. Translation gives CASSLQDRVWPYEQYF.

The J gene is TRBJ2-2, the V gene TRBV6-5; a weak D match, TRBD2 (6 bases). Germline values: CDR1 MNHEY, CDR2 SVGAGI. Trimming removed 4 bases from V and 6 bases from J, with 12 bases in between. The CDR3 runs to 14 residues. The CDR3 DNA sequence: TGTGCCAGCAGTTTCACCGGGGGTGCCGGGGAGCTGTTTTTT. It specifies CASSFTGGAGELFF.

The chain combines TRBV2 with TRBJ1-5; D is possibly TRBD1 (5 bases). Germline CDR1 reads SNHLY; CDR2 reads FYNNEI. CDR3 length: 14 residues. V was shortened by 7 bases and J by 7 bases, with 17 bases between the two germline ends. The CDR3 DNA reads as TGTGCCAGCACTTGGTCGCAGGGTAACCAGCCCCAGCATTTT. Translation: CASTWSQGNQPQHF.

The CDR3 nucleotides are TGTGCCAGCAGCTTAGAGGCGTCAGGGGAACAGCCCCAGCATTTT. Translation gives CASSLEASGEQPQHF. This chain joins TRBV7-9 and TRBJ1-5, with a possible D match to TRBD1 (6 bases). The length of the CDR3 is 15 residues. Deletions cut 1 base from V and 7 bases from J, with 14 bases between. The germline V gene has CDR1 SEHNR and CDR2 FQNEAQ (reference sequence).

As DNA, the CDR3 is TGTGCCATCAGTGGAAGGGGGTCCCAACTCTTGAACACTGAAGCTTTCTTT. It encodes CAISGRGSQLLNTEAFF. The chain joins TRBV10-3 to TRBJ1-1; tentatively, D is TRBD1 (6 bases). The CDR3 spans 17 residues. V was pared by 4 bases and J by 0 bases, with 18 bases between. CDR1 and CDR2 (germline): ENHRY, SYGVKD.

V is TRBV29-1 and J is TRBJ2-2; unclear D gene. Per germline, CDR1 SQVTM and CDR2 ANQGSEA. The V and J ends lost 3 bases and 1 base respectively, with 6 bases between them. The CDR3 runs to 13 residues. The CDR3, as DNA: TGCAGCGTTGATGTACAGAACACCGGGGAGCTGTTTTTT. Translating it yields CSVDVQNTGELFF.

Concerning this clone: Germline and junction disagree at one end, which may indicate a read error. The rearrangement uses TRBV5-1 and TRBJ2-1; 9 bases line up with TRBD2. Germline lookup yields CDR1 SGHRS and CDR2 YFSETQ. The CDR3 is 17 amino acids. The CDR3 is CASNQGGRAASDNEQFF. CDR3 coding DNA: TGCGCCAGCAATCAGGGCGGGAGGGCGGCCTCCGACAATGAGCAGTTCTTC.

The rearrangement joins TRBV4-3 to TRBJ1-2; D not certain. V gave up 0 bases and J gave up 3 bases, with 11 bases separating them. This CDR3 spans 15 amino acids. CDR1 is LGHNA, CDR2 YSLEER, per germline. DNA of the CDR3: TGCGCCAGCAGCCAAGAGGCCCAGGAGGACTATGGCTACACCTTC. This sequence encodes CASSQEAQEDYGYTF.

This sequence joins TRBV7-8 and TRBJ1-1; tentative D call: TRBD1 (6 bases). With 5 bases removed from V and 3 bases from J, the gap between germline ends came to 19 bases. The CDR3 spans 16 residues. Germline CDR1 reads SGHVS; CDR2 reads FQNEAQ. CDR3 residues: CASSVYGGRKDTEAFF. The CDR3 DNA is TGTGCCAGCAGCGTTTACGGGGGGCGCAAGGACACTGAAGCTTTCTTT.

DNA for the CDR3: TGTGCCAGCAGCTTACGGGGTTTAACCGGGGAGCTGTTTTTT. Translating gives CASSLRGLTGELFF. This chain links TRBV11-3 with TRBJ2-2, with D possibly matching TRBD2 (5 bases). The CDR3 length is 14 residues. CDR1 SGHNT and CDR2 YENEEA come from the germline V gene. V lost 2 bases to trimming and J lost 5 bases, with 9 bases between them. Using reference TRBV11-3 and TRBJ2-2 for the parts outside the CDR3, the full variable domain is EAGVVQSPRYKIIEKKQPVAFWCNPISGHNTLYWYLQNLGQGPELLIRYENEEAVDDSQLPKDRFSAERLKGVDSTLKIQPAELGDSAVYLCASSLRGLTGELFFGEGSRLTVL.

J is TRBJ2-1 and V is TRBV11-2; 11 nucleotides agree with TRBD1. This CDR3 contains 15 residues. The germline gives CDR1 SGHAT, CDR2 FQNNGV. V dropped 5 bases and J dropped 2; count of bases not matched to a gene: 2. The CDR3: CASSPGQGAYNEQFF. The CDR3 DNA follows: TGTGCCAGCAGCCCGGGACAGGGGGCCTACAATGAGCAGTTCTTC.

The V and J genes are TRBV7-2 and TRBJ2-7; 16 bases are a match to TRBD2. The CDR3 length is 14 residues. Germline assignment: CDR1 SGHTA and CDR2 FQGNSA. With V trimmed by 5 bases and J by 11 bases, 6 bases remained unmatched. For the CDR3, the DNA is TGTGCCAGCAGCCCGGGACTAGCGGGGGGGCGGGAGTACTTC. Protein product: CASSPGLAGGREYF. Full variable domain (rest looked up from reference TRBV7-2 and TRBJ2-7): GAGVSQSPSNKVTEKGKDVELRCDPISGHTALYWYRQSLGQGLEFLIYFQGNSAPDKSGLPSDRFSAERTGGSVSTLTIQRTQQEDSAVYLCASSPGLAGGREYFGPGTRLTVT.

CDR3 in amino acids: CARLPGLAGGNYEQYF. Here the CDR3 DNA reads TGCGCCAGACTTCCGGGACTAGCGGGAGGGAACTACGAGCAGTACTTC. The rearrangement uses TRBV10-1 and TRBJ2-7, with TRBD2 matching over 16 bases. J lost 3 bases, V lost 9 bases, and 8 bases had no gene match. Germline-derived CDR1 and CDR2 are WNHNN and SYGVQD (reference sequence). The CDR3 contains 16 residues.

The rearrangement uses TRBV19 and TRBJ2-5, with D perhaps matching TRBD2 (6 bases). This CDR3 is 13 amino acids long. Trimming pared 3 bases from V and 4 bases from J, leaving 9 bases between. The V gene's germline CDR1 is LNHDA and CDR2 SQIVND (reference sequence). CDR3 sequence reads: CASSIAGRETQYF. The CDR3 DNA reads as TGTGCCAGTAGTATTGCCGGGAGAGAGACCCAGTACTTC.

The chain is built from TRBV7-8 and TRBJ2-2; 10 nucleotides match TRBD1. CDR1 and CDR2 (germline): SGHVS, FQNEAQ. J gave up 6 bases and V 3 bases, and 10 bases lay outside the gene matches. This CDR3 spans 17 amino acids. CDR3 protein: CASSFRTGGEFAGELFF. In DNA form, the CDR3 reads TGTGCCAGCAGCTTTCGGACAGGGGGAGAATTTGCCGGGGAGCTGTTTTTT.

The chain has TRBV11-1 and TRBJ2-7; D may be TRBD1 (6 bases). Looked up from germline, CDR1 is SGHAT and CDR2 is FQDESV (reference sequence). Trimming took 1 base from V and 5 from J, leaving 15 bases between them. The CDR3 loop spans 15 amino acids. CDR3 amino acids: CASSLGGGYFNEQYF. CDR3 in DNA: TGTGCCAGCAGCTTAGGAGGGGGATATTTCAACGAGCAGTACTTC.

This CDR3 reads CASSPSQPGSNQPQHF. The CDR3 bases are TGTGCCAGCAGCCCCTCCCAGCCGGGGAGCAATCAGCCCCAGCATTTT. V is TRBV7-8 and J is TRBJ1-5; D is unresolved. Deletions cut 5 bases from V and 1 base from J, with 15 bases between. Per germline, CDR1 SGHVS and CDR2 FQNEAQ. The CDR3 has 16 amino acids.

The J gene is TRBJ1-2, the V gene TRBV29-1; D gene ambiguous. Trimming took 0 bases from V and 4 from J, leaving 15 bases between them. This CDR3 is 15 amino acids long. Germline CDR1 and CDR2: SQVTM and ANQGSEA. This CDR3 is CSVEETPRAPYGYTF. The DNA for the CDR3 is TGCAGCGTTGAAGAAACTCCGAGGGCCCCCTATGGCTACACCTTC. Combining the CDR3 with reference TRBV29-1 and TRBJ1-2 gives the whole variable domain SAVISQKPSRDICQRGTSLTIQCQVDSQVTMMFWYRQQPGQSLTLIATANQGSEATYESGFVIDKFPISRPNLTFSTLTVSNMSPEDSSIYLCSVEETPRAPYGYTFGSGTRLTVV.

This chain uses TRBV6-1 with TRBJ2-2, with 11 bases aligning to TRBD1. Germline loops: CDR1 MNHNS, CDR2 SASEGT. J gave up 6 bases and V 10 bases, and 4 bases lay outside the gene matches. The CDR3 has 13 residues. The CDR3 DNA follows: TGTGCCACGGGACAGGGGGAGTCCGGGGAGCTGTTTTTT. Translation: CATGQGESGELFF.

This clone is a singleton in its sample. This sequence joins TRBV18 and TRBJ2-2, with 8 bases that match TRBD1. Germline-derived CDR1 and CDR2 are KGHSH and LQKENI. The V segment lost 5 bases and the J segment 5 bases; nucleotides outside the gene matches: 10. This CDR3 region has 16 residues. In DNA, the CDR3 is TGTGCCAGCTCATTACTCGGGACAGGAGTAACCGGGGAGCTGTTTTTT. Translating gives CASSLLGTGVTGELFF.

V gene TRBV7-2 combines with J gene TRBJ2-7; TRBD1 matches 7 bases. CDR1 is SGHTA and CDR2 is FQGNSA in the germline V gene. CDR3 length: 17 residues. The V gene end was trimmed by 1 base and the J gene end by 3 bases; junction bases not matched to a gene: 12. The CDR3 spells CASSLDAQVRGLYEQYF. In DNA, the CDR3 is TGTGCCAGCAGCTTAGATGCACAGGTGAGGGGGCTCTACGAGCAGTACTTC. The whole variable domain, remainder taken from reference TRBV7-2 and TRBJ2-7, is GAGVSQSPSNKVTEKGKDVELRCDPISGHTALYWYRQSLGQGLEFLIYFQGNSAPDKSGLPSDRFSAERTGGSVSTLTIQRTQQEDSAVYLCASSLDAQVRGLYEQYFGPGTRLTVT.

The CDR3 protein is CASSPWGGPLQETQYF. DNA for the CDR3: TGTGCCAGCAGCCCATGGGGGGGGCCACTTCAAGAGACCCAGTACTTC. The chain recombines TRBV7-9 with TRBJ2-5, with D perhaps TRBD2 (7 bases). CDR1 is SEHNR and CDR2 is FQNEAQ in the germline V gene (reference sequence). Trimming pared 5 bases from V and 2 bases from J, leaving 18 bases between. The CDR3 is 16 residues long.